This TCR beta chain emerged from a study of vaccination effects on CD4 cells after COVID-19 (dated by TCRdb to between 2021 and 2024). Study-wide context: Participants received two doses of either the BNT162b2 or the mRNA-1273 mRNA SARS-CoV-2 vaccine. Cultures from other donors in the study were sequenced with the Oncomine TCR Beta short-read assay on an Illumina iSeq 100. SARS-CoV-2 spike-specific CD4+ TCR repertoires from before and after mRNA vaccination were compared in COVID-19 convalescent patients and in infection-naive vaccine recipients. Altogether, some 10 COVID-19 convalescent patients and 4 SARS-CoV-2-naive healthy vaccine recipients made up the full study. The paper's findings and limits, for the study overall: The study was limited by a small number of convalescent patients, and early post-infection timepoints were lacking. Among healthy vaccine recipients, nearly all vaccine-induced clones were SARS-CoV-2 mono-reactive, and just 1 of 255 was cross-reactive with common cold coronaviruses. At late post-vaccination timepoints, both infection-induced and vaccine-induced clones showed marked clonal contraction, consistent with waning T cell responses.

Receptors were amplified or captured by the immunoSEQ multiplex PCR assay. TCR beta CDR3 sequencing was performed on DNA from the cultured, isolated CD4+ T cells. From the authors' description of their analysis: Non-productive TCR sequences were removed, reads were trimmed to the CDR3 region, and CDR3s of at least 7 amino acids were retained. Antigen-specific clonotypes were identified with the MANAFEST web app by comparing expansion in peptide wells against reference cultures. For clones to be considered positive, expansion at FDR<0.05 versus reference and all other wells, an odds ratio above 5, and a frequency above 0.1% in two replicate wells were required. A clonotype was called cross-reactive if it was significantly expanded both in SARS-CoV-2 spike wells and in at least one common cold coronavirus spike condition. CDR3 similarity was assessed by Levenshtein distance with the stringdist R package, and unrooted trees were built with ape in R 3.6.1. Drawn from immuneACCESS, this table holds only the in-frame rearrangements with V and J called that TCRdb kept. Clones are partly lost; checked studies trace under half to an unresolved V gene and leave the rest unexplained. V and J calls and clone size are copied from that table; D and trimming were computed from the DNA. This sample gives around 60,000 clones in total; more than 70% of them show up just once. The top ten clones comprise around 2.7% of the sample.

To identify antigen-specific CD4+ T cell clonotypes by their expansion, the ViraFEST assay first stimulated PBMC with viral peptide pools and then applied TCR sequencing. After less than eleven days of culture, CD4+ T cells were isolated with the EasySep CD4+ T cell isolation kit. None of the healthy vaccine recipients had a prior SARS-CoV-2 infection, which was confirmed by nucleocapsid antibody tests that came back negative both before and after vaccination. Two million PBMC per well were cultured with roughly 10 ug/ml peptides in IMDM containing approximately 4.5% human AB serum, about 9.7 IU/ml IL-2 and gentamicin. On days 3 and 7, half of the culture medium was replaced with fresh IL-2-containing medium. Unless noted otherwise, every peptide stimulation condition was cultured in triplicate wells. Using Ficoll-Paque Plus gradient centrifugation, PBMC were separated from whole blood and then either used fresh or cryopreserved at -140C. Overlapping peptide pools spanned the spike proteins of SARS-CoV-2 and the common cold coronaviruses HCoV-NL63, HCoV-OC43 and HCoV-229E. The QIAamp micro DNA kit was used to extract genomic DNA from the cultured CD4+ T cells.

Comments on this clone: No antigen is known for it. No base-level quality is on record; no much larger clone is a single base apart.

From its cysteine to its phenylalanine, the CDR3 spans 13 amino acids. Only the CDR3 region is kept as DNA, spanning 39 bases read in frame from base 1. The junction carries 6 bases between V and J, which are trimmed by 2 bases and 2 bases respectively. Reading the germline V gene (reference sequence) gives CDR1 SEHNR and CDR2 FQNEAQ. The specimen comprised CD4+ T cells from PBMCs cultured with HCoV-NL63 spike peptides, sampled before COVID-19 vaccination. According to the study, the label for this sample's cell subset or site signals: HCoV-NL63 spike overlapping peptide pool stimulation. Rearrangement joined TRBV7-9 to TRBJ1-1; the D gene identity is not certain. This clonotype originated in a human donor who received a COVID-19 vaccine. In nucleotides, the sequence is TGTGCCAGCAGCTTAAGGGCTAACACTGAAGCTTTCTTT. Its protein is CASSLRANTEAFF.